This note documents a single T cell receptor (beta chain) sequence. Germline-derived CDR1 and CDR2 are LNHDA and SQIVND (reference sequence). V lost 3 bases and J 2 bases, leaving 8 bases between the germline ends. The CDR3 loop spans 14 amino acids. The entry originates in a study of cytomegalovirus exposure and HLA in healthy donors. In the PCR, 60 Vbeta and 13 Jbeta primers were used. The protocol was immunoSEQ multiplex PCR, while the TCRdb copy is restricted to in-frame clones and leaves out a portion. The table lists 120,000 to 150,000 clones, approximately 80% of them singletons. This TCR came from a woman in her thirties or forties in good health and CMV-seropositive. The sample comprised PBMCs. The chain links TRBV19 to TRBJ2-1, with D possibly being TRBD1 (7 bases). CDR3 nucleotide sequence: TGTGCCAGTAGTATCAGGGGGGCCTACAATGAGCAGTTCTTC. Translating it yields CASSIRGAYNEQFF. The variable domain in full, completed from reference TRBV19 and TRBJ2-1, reads DGGITQSPKYLFRKEGQNVTLSCEQNLNHDAMYWYRQDPGQGLRLIYYSQIVNDFQKGDIAEGYSVSREKKESFPLTVTSAQKNPTAFYLCASSIRGAYNEQFFGPGTRLTVL.